This T cell receptor beta chain was sequenced for a study of human T cells and chemical hapten exposure. Study-level information: Upper inner arm skin measuring around 2 cm by around 2 cm received 2% DPC for sensitization.

Via MiXCR, TCRdb re-called the RACE reads, giving one row per CDR3 protein. The sample lists 73,000 or so distinct CDR3 sequences, over 6.5% occurring once. The CDR3 sequence is 13 residues long. Trimming removed 6 bases from V and 8 bases from J, with 16 bases in between. CDR1 is LGHNT, CDR2 FRNRAP, per germline. Sample time point: patch test 2, 6 weeks after DPC sensitization. The treatment is: therapeutic diphenylcyclopropenone sensitization with weekly scalp DPC. The chain is built from TRBV12-5 and TRBJ1-2; tentative D call: TRBD1 (6 bases). Sample: whole blood, taken in connection with sensitization to the hapten diphenylcyclopropenone (DPC). The source of this sequence is a woman between 50 and 59 years old with alopecia areata. Some clones in this sample may be carry-over from other donors' samples. The CDR3 DNA reads TGTGCTAGTGGCTCTACTGGAGGGGGAGGCTACACCTTC. Translation gives CASGSTGGGGYTF. The whole variable domain, remainder taken from reference TRBV12-5 and TRBJ1-2, is DARVTQTPRHKVTEMGQEVTMRCQPILGHNTVFWYRQTMMQGLELLAYFRNRAPLDDSGMPKDRFSAEMPDATLATLKIQPSEPRDSAVYFCASGSTGGGGYTFGSGTRLTVV.